These 4 T cell receptor beta chains came from one sample sequenced in a study of T cell responses to AZD1222 COVID-19 vaccine. The table came from immunoSEQ multiplex PCR; TCRdb's copy has only in-frame clones and leaves some out. The sample has about 83,000 clones, approximately 85% seen once; the top ten hold about 3.5%. The sample was peripheral blood, taken 28 days after the second AZD1222 dose. The source is an adult who received the AZD1222 COVID-19 vaccine.

V usage is TRBV5-1 and J usage is TRBJ2-5, with no clear D. The germline V gene has CDR1 SGHRS and CDR2 YFSETQ. The CDR3 extends over 14 amino acids. Trimming shortened V by 0 bases and J by 2 bases, and 8 bases separated the two germline ends. This CDR3 is CASSLVGRQETQYF. The CDR3 DNA reads as TGCGCCAGCAGCTTGGTGGGCAGGCAAGAGACCCAGTACTTC. Drawing the rest from reference TRBV5-1 and TRBJ2-5, the complete variable domain is KAGVTQTPRYLIKTRGQQVTLSCSPISGHRSVSWYQQTPGQGLQFLFEYFSETQRNKGNFPGRFSGRQFSNSRSEMNVSTLELGDSALYLCASSLVGRQETQYFGPGTRLLVL.

This rearrangement joins TRBV19 to TRBJ1-1; 7 positions match TRBD1. Germline assignment: CDR1 LNHDA and CDR2 SQIVND (reference sequence). V lost 5 bases to trimming and J lost 4 bases; unmatched junction nucleotides: 7. This CDR3 contains 14 residues. CDR3 DNA sequence: TGTGCCAGTAGTCCCTCGGCAGGGGGCACTGAAGCTTTCTTT. This translates into CASSPSAGGTEAFF. The full variable domain, in which reference TRBV19 and TRBJ1-1 provide the parts outside the CDR3, is DGGITQSPKYLFRKEGQNVTLSCEQNLNHDAMYWYRQDPGQGLRLIYYSQIVNDFQKGDIAEGYSVSREKKESFPLTVTSAQKNPTAFYLCASSPSAGGTEAFFGQGTRLTVV.

The V call is TRBV15, the J call TRBJ1-5, with D uncertain. Per germline, CDR1 LNHNV and CDR2 YYDKDF (reference sequence). The CDR3 covers 16 residues. Trimming pared 2 bases from V and 3 bases from J, leaving 14 bases between. This CDR3 reads CATSRIKAAYNQPQHF. The DNA for the CDR3 is TGTGCCACCAGCAGAATCAAGGCAGCCTACAATCAGCCCCAGCATTTT. The variable domain in full, with the rest retrieved from reference TRBV15 and TRBJ1-5, is DAMVIQNPRYQVTQFGKPVTLSCSQTLNHNVMYWYQQKSSQAPKLLFHYYDKDFNNEADTPDNFQSRRPNTSFCFLDIRSPGLGDTAMYLCATSRIKAAYNQPQHFGDGTRLSIL.

This sequence joins TRBV30 and TRBJ1-1; D remains ambiguous. There are 13 residues in the CDR3. The germline V gene has CDR1 GTSNPN and CDR2 SVGIG (reference sequence). Between the trimmed V and J ends, which lost 0 bases and 3 bases, there was a span of 8 bases. In DNA, the CDR3 is TGTGCCTGGAGTGTTCAAAGGGACACTGAAGCTTTCTTT. Its protein product is CAWSVQRDTEAFF.